This paragraph reports one TCR beta chain. The sample originates from a study of yellow fever vaccine responses in identical twins. Per germline, CDR1 SNHLY and CDR2 FYNNEI. The CDR3 covers 13 residues. Deletions cut 6 bases from V and 5 bases from J, with 11 bases between. TCRdb itself ran the RT-PCR reads through MiXCR, one entry per CDR3 protein. The table includes about 13,000 distinct CDR3 sequences, 80% to 90% detected once. Sequenced material: T cells from blood (PBMCs), unsorted or a sorted subset (not recorded which), taken before or after yellow fever vaccination (not recorded which). The origin of this receptor is a woman between 18 and 29 years old who received the yellow fever vaccine. The chain combines TRBV2 with TRBJ2-1, with D tentatively TRBD1 or TRBD2 (5 bases each). CDR3 sequence: CASRRGLDNEQFF. CDR3 DNA sequence: TGTGCCAGCAGGAGGGGTCTAGACAATGAGCAGTTCTTC.